The sequence of this T cell receptor beta chain was determined in a study of radiotherapy plus CTLA-4 blockade in lung cancer. Looking at the study overall: Objective responses occurred in 18% of patients; roughly 31% had disease control. General study points: Blood TCR clones of tumor origin expanded after radiotherapy plus ipilimumab. Response was reportedly best predicted by early blood T cell clone dynamics, with interferon-beta.

Trimming left V 4 bases short and J 5 bases short, with 26 bases between. CDR3 length: 19 amino acids. Germline V gene sequence: CDR1 SGHDN, CDR2 FVKESK. Note on this clone: Its antigen is not known.

Only in-frame clones appear in the TCRdb table, and some are missing; sequencing was by immunoSEQ multiplex PCR. The table has roughly 85,000 clones, around nine tenths seen once. The chain has TRBV14 and TRBJ2-2; perhaps D is TRBD1 or TRBD2 (5 bases each). Material: peripheral blood, obtained from a patient treated with radiotherapy plus ipilimumab. The clonotype originates from a human donor with non-small cell lung cancer that progressed on radiotherapy plus ipilimumab. CDR3 in DNA: TGTGCCAGCAGCCGACTGGACTTCCAGGGTATTATGGGAACCGGGGAGCTGTTTTTT. This codes for CASSRLDFQGIMGTGELFF.